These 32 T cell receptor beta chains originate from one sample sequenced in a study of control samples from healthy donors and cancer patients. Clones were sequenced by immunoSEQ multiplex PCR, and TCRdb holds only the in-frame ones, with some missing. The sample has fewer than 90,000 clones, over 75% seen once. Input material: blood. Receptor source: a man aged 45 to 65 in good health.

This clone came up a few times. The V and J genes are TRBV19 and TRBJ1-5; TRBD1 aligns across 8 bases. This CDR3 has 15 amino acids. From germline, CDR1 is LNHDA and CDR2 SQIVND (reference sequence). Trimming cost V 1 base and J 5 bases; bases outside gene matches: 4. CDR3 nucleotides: TGTGCCAGTAGTATAGGTACAGGGGGTTATCAGCCCCAGCATTTT. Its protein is CASSIGTGGYQPQHF.

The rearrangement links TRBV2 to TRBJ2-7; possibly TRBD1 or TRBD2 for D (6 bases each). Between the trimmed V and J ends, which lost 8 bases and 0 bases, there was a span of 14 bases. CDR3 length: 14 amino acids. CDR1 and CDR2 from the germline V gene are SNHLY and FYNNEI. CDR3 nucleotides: TGTGCCAGCCGCAGGGGACTTAGCTCCTACGAGCAGTACTTC. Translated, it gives CASRRGLSSYEQYF.

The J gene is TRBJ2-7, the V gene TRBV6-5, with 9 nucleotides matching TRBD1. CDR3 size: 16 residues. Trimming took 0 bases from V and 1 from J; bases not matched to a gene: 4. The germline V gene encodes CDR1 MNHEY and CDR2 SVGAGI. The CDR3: CASSYSAGTGSYEQYF. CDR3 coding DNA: TGTGCCAGCAGTTACTCGGCCGGGACAGGGTCCTACGAGCAGTACTTC.

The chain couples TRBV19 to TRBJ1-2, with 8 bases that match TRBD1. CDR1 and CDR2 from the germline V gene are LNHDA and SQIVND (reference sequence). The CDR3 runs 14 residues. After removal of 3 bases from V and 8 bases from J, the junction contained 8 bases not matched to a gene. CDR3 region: CASSITGQGGGYTF. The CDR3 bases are TGTGCCAGTAGTATTACCGGACAGGGAGGAGGCTACACCTTC.

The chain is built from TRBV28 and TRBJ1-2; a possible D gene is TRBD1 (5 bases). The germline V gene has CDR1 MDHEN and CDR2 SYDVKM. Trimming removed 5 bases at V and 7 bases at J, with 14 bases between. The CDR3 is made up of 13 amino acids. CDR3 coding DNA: TGTGCCAGCAGTCTGCAGGTGGGGGTTGGCTACACCTTC. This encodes CASSLQVGVGYTF.

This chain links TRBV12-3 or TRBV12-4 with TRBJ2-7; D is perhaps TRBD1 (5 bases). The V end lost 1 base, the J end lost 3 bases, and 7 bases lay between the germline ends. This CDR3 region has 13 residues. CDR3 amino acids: CASSLGQFYEQYF. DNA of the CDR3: TGTGCCAGCAGTTTAGGACAGTTCTACGAGCAGTACTTC.

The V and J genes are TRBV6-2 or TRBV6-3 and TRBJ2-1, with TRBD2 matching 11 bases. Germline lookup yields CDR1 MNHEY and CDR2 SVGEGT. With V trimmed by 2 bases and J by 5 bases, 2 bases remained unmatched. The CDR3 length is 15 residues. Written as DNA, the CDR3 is TGTGCCAGCAGTTACCGACTAGCGGGGAACAATGAGCAGTTCTTC. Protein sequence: CASSYRLAGNNEQFF.

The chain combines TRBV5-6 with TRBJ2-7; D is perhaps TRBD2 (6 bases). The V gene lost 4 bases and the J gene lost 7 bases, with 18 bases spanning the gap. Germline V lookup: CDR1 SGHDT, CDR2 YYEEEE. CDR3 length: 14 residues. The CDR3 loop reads CASSQAGRPSEQYF. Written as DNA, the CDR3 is TGTGCCAGCAGCCAGGCGGGACGTCCGTCGGAGCAGTACTTC.

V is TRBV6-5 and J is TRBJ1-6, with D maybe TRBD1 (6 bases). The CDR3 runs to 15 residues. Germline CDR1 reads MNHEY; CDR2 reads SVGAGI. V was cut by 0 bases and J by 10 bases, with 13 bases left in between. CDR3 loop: CASSYSGAEGSPLHF. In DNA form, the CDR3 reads TGTGCCAGCAGTTACTCGGGGGCAGAGGGATCACCCCTCCACTTT.

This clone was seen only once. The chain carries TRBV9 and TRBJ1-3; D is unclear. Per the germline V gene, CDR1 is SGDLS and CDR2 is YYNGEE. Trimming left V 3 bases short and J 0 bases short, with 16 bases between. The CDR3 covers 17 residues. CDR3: CASSATPGLRSGNTIYF. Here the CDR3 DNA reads TGTGCCAGCAGCGCCACCCCAGGTCTTCGCTCTGGAAACACCATATATTTT. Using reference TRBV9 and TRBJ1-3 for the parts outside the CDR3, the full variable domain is DSGVTQTPKHLITATGQRVTLRCSPRSGDLSVYWYQQSLDQGLQFLIQYYNGEERAKGNILERFSAQQFPDLHSELNLSSLELGDSALYFCASSATPGLRSGNTIYFGEGSWLTVV.

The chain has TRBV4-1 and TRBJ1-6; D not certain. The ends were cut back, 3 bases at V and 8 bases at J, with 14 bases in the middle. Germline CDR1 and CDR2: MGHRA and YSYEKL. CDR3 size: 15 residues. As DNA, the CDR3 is TGCGCCAGCAGCCAGACGGGGTCACAATATTCACCCCTCCACTTT. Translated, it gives CASSQTGSQYSPLHF.

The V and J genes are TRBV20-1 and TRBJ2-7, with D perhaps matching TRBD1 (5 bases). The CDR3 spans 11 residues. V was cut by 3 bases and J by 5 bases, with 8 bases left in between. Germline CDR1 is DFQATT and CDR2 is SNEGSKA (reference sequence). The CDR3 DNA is TGCAGTGCTAGTGAGACAGACGAGCAGTACTTC. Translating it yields CSASETDEQYF.

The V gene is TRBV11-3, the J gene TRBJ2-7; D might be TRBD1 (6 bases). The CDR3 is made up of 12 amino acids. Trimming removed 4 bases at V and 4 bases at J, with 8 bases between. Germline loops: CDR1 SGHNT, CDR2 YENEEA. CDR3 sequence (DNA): TGTGCCAGCAGCTCGACAGGTTACGAGCAGTACTTC. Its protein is CASSSTGYEQYF.

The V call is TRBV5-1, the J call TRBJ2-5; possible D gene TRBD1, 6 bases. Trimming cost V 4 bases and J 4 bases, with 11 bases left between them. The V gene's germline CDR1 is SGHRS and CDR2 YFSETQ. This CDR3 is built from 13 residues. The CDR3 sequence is CASSPDRGETQYF. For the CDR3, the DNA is TGCGCCAGCAGCCCGGACAGAGGAGAGACCCAGTACTTC.

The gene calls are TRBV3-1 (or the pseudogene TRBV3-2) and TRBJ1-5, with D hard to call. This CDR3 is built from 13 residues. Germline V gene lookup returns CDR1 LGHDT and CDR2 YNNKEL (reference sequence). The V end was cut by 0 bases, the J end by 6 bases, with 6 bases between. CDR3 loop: CASSQDVLQPQHF. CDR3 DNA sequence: TGTGCCAGCAGCCAAGATGTGCTTCAGCCCCAGCATTTT.

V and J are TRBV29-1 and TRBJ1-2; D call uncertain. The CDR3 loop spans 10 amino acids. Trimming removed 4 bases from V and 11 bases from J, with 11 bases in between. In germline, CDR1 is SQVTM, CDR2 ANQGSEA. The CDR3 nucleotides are TGCAGCGTTGGGTACAGTGAATACACCTTC. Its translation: CSVGYSEYTF.

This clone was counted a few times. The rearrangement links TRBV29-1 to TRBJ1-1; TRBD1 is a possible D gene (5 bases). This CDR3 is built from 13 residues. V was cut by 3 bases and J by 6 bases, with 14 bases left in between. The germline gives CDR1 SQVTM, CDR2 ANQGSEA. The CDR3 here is CSVEGRVGAEAFF. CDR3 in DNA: TGCAGCGTTGAGGGCAGGGTAGGTGCTGAAGCTTTCTTT.

In DNA form, the CDR3 reads TGTGCCACCGCCCGGGACAGGCAATACGAGCAGTACTTC. This sequence encodes CATARDRQYEQYF. J is TRBJ2-7 and V is TRBV19, with 8 bases that match TRBD1. Germline V lookup: CDR1 LNHDA, CDR2 SQIVND (reference sequence). Unmatched junction bases numbered 9, after V lost 10 bases and J lost 4 bases. This CDR3 comprises 13 residues.

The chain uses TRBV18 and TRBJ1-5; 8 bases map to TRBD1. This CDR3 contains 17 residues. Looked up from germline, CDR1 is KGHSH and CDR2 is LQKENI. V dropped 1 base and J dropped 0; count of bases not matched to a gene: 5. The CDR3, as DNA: TGTGCCAGCTCACCACTCGCGACAGGGGTTAGCAATCAGCCCCAGCATTTT. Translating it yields CASSPLATGVSNQPQHF.

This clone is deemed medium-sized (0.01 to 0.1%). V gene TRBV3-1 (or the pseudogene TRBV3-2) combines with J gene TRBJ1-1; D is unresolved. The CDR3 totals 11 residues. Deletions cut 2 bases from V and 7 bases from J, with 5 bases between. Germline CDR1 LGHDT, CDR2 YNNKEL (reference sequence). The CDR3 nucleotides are TGTGCCAGCAGCCAACAGAGTGAAGCTTTCTTT. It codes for CASSQQSEAFF.

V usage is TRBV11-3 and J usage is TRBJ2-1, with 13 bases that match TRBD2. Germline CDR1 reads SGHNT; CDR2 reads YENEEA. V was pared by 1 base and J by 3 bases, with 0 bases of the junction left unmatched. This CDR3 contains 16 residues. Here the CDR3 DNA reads TGTGCCAGCAGCTTAGGACTAGCGGGAGGCTACAATGAGCAGTTCTTC. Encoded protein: CASSLGLAGGYNEQFF.

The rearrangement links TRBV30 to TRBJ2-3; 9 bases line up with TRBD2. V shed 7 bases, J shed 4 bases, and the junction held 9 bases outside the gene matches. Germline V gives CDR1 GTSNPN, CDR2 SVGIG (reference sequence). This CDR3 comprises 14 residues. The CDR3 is CAYPLAGVADTQYF. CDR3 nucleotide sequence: TGTGCCTACCCATTAGCGGGAGTGGCAGATACGCAGTATTTT.

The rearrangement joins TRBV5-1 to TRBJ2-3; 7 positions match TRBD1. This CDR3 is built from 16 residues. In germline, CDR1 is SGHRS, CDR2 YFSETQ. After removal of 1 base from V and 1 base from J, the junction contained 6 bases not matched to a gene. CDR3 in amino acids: CASSLLRGRGTDTQYF. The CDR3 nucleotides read TGCGCCAGCAGCTTGTTAAGGGGGCGGGGCACAGATACGCAGTATTTT.

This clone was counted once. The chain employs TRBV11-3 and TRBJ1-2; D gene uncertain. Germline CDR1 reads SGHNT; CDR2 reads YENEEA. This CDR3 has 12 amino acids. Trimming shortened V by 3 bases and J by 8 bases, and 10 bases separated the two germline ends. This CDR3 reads CASSFGVDGYTF. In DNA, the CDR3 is TGTGCCAGCAGCTTCGGCGTCGACGGCTACACCTTC.

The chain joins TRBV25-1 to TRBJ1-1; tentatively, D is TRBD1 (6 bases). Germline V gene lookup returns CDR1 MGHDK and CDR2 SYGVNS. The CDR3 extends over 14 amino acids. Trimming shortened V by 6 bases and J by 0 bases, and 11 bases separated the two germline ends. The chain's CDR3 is CASRRDILNTEAFF. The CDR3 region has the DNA TGTGCCAGCAGACGGGACATTTTGAACACTGAAGCTTTCTTT.

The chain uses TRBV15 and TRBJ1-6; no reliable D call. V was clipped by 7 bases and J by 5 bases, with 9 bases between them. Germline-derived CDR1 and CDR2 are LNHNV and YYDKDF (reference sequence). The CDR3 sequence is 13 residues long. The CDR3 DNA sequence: TGTGCCACCAACTCAATGGATAATTCACCCCTCCACTTT. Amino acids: CATNSMDNSPLHF.

CDR3 sequence: CASRLVCRWREYNEQFF. The CDR3, as DNA: TGTGCAAGTCGCTTAGTTTGTAGGTGGCGGGAGTACAATGAGCAGTTCTTC. V usage is TRBV12-2 and J usage is TRBJ2-1; TRBD2 is taken as the D call from the table, unchecked against the DNA. TRBV12-2 is given as a pseudogene. The CDR3 contains 17 residues.

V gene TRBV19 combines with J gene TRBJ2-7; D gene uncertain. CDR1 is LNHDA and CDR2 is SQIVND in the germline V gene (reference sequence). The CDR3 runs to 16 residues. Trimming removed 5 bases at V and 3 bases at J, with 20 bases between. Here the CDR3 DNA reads TGTGCCAGTAGTCCGGTTGGGTCAGGCCAACGCTACGAGCAGTACTTC. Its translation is CASSPVGSGQRYEQYF.

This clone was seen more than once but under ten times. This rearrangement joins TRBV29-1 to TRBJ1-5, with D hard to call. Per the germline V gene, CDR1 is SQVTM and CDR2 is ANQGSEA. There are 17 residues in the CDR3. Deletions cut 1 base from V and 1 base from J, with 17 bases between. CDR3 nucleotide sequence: TGCAGCGTTGAAGTTGAAAGATGGACGAGGAGCAATCAGCCCCAGCATTTT. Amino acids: CSVEVERWTRSNQPQHF. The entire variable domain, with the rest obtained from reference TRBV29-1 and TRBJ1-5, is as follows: SAVISQKPSRDICQRGTSLTIQCQVDSQVTMMFWYRQQPGQSLTLIATANQGSEATYESGFVIDKFPISRPNLTFSTLTVSNMSPEDSSIYLCSVEVERWTRSNQPQHFGDGTRLSIL.

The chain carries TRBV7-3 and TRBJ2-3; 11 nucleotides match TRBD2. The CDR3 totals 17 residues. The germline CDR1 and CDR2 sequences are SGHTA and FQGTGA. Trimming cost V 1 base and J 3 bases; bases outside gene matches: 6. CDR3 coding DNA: TGTGCCAGCAGCTTAATAGCGGGAGGGCCTTTGACAGATACGCAGTATTTT. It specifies CASSLIAGGPLTDTQYF.

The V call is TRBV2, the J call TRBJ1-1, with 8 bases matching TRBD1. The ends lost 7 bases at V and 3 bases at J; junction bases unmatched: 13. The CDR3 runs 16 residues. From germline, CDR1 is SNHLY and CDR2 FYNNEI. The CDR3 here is CASTGQVLLLDTEAFF. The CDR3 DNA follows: TGTGCCAGCACGGGACAGGTCTTACTTCTTGACACTGAAGCTTTCTTT. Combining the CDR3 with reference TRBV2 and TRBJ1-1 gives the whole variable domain EPEVTQTPSHQVTQMGQEVILRCVPISNHLYFYWYRQILGQKVEFLVSFYNNEISEKSEIFDDQFSVERPDGSNFTLKIRSTKLEDSAMYFCASTGQVLLLDTEAFFGQGTRLTVV.

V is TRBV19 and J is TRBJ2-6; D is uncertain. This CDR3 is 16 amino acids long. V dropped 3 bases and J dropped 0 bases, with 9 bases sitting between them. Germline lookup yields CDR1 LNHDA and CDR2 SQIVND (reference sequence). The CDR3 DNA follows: TGTGCCAGTAGTATCGGGCAAATCTCTGGGGCCAACGTCCTGACTTTC. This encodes CASSIGQISGANVLTF. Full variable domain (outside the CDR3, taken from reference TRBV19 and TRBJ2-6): DGGITQSPKYLFRKEGQNVTLSCEQNLNHDAMYWYRQDPGQGLRLIYYSQIVNDFQKGDIAEGYSVSREKKESFPLTVTSAQKNPTAFYLCASSIGQISGANVLTFGAGSRLTVL.